This entry lists 10 T cell receptor beta chains sequenced from one sample in a study of blood T cell repertoires in COVID-19. Libraries were prepared by immunoSEQ multiplex PCR; TCRdb keeps only in-frame clonotypes and omits some of them. The repertoire holds roughly 150,000 clones, with 85% to 90% as singletons. The sequenced material came from peripheral blood. The receptors stem from a woman aged 40 to 49 with acute or convalescent COVID-19.

This clone was found once. The V and J genes are TRBV11-2 and TRBJ2-1; possible D gene TRBD1, 6 bases. Germline V gene lookup returns CDR1 SGHAT and CDR2 FQNNGV. The CDR3 is 13 residues long. Deletions cut 1 base from V and 13 bases from J, with 14 bases between. The CDR3 is CASSLANRVDQFF. CDR3 in DNA: TGTGCCAGCAGCTTAGCCAACAGGGTAGACCAGTTCTTC.

This chain joins TRBV19 and TRBJ2-5; TRBD2 is a possible D gene (6 bases). V shed 9 bases and J shed 2 bases, with 19 bases lying between them. The CDR3 covers 15 residues. Germline values: CDR1 LNHDA, CDR2 SQIVND (reference sequence). The CDR3 is CASQAGLWEQETQYF. CDR3 sequence (DNA): TGTGCCAGCCAAGCGGGTCTATGGGAACAAGAGACCCAGTACTTC.

The chain recombines TRBV5-1 with TRBJ2-7; 7 bases are a match to TRBD1. The V segment lost 4 bases and the J segment 4 bases; nucleotides outside the gene matches: 26. This CDR3 has 20 residues. Germline V gene sequence: CDR1 SGHRS, CDR2 YFSETQ. CDR3 nucleotide sequence: TGCGCCAGCAGCCTGAGGAGCCAAGGACAGGCCCCCGGGGTCACATACGAGCAGTACTTC. Protein product: CASSLRSQGQAPGVTYEQYF.

V gene TRBV6-5 combines with J gene TRBJ2-5; 8 bases match TRBD2. CDR1 MNHEY and CDR2 SVGAGI come from the germline V gene. The CDR3 contains 14 residues. V shed 7 bases and J 2 bases; nucleotides not matched to a gene: 6. CDR3 residues: CASTTSGKQETQYF. CDR3 DNA: TGTGCCAGCACAACTAGCGGTAAACAAGAGACCCAGTACTTC.

The V gene is TRBV28, the J gene TRBJ1-4; the D gene is possibly TRBD1 (6 bases). The CDR3 totals 12 residues. From germline, CDR1 is MDHEN and CDR2 SYDVKM. Trimming left V 7 bases short and J 8 bases short, with 11 bases between. Here the CDR3 reads CASNSGTEKLFF. CDR3 DNA: TGTGCCAGCAACTCCGGGACAGAAAAACTGTTTTTT.

This clone is a singleton in its sample. The rearrangement uses TRBV12-3 or TRBV12-4 and TRBJ2-7; maybe TRBD2 (5 bases). The CDR3 covers 13 residues. V was shortened by 6 bases and J by 0 bases, with 9 bases between the two germline ends. CDR3 coding DNA: TGTGCCAGCAGGACTACAGCCTCCTACGAGCAGTACTTC. It yields the protein CASRTTASYEQYF.

V and J are TRBV30 and TRBJ1-6; D gene unclear. The CDR3 consists of 12 residues. V was shortened by 6 bases and J by 4 bases, with 7 bases between the two germline ends. The germline CDR1 and CDR2 sequences are GTSNPN and SVGIG (reference sequence). CDR3 sequence (DNA): TGTGCCTGCGGGAGTTATAATTCACCCCTCCACTTT. Protein product: CACGSYNSPLHF.

This chain joins TRBV7-2 and TRBJ1-2; TRBD1 aligns across 8 bases. This CDR3 has 15 amino acids. V shed 5 bases, J shed 8 bases, and the junction held 13 bases outside the gene matches. Germline V gives CDR1 SGHTA, CDR2 FQGNSA. In nucleotides, the CDR3 is TGTGCCAGCAGCCTCGAGGTAGTCGACAGGGGCGGCTACACCTTC. Protein sequence: CASSLEVVDRGGYTF. Full variable domain (outside the CDR3, taken from reference TRBV7-2 and TRBJ1-2): GAGVSQSPSNKVTEKGKDVELRCDPISGHTALYWYRQSLGQGLEFLIYFQGNSAPDKSGLPSDRFSAERTGGSVSTLTIQRTQQEDSAVYLCASSLEVVDRGGYTFGSGTRLTVV.

This clone appeared once. This sequence joins TRBV7-2 and TRBJ2-3, with 9 bases lining up with TRBD2. J gave up 2 bases and V 8 bases, and 8 bases lay outside the gene matches. The CDR3 spans 15 residues. CDR1 SGHTA and CDR2 FQGNSA come from the germline V gene. The chain's CDR3 is CASSDQGLATDTQYF. The CDR3 nucleotides are TGTGCCAGCTCGGACCAGGGACTAGCCACAGATACGCAGTATTTT.

This clone was recorded once. V gene TRBV18 combines with J gene TRBJ2-1; TRBD2 matches at 7 bases. CDR1 KGHSH and CDR2 LQKENI come from the germline V gene. This CDR3 is 16 amino acids long. With 4 bases clipped from V and 4 bases from J, the junction kept 10 bases outside the gene matches. CDR3: CASSLSGDQLYNEQFF. The CDR3 DNA sequence: TGTGCCAGCTCACTAAGCGGGGACCAATTGTACAATGAGCAGTTCTTC.